These 17 T cell receptor beta chains were all obtained from the same sample, sequenced in a study of blood T cell repertoires in COVID-19. Sequencing used immunoSEQ multiplex PCR; TCRdb keeps in-frame clones, though not all of them. The table has some 160,000 clones, roughly nine tenths seen once. Sequenced input: peripheral blood. The source is a woman in her seventies with acute or convalescent COVID-19.

The chain couples TRBV11-2 to TRBJ2-1; 10 bases match TRBD2. The CDR3 is made up of 16 amino acids. J was trimmed by 10 bases and V by 1 base; bases with no gene match: 10. Germline assignment: CDR1 SGHAT and CDR2 FQNNGV. CDR3 sequence reads: CASSLGLAGVALEQFF. In DNA form, the CDR3 reads TGTGCCAGCAGCTTAGGTCTAGCGGGAGTTGCACTAGAGCAGTTCTTC.

The chain employs TRBV19 and TRBJ1-1; D is perhaps TRBD1 (6 bases). Germline loops: CDR1 LNHDA, CDR2 SQIVND (reference sequence). This CDR3 comprises 13 residues. V was clipped by 5 bases and J by 1 base, with 8 bases between them. The CDR3 coding sequence is TGTGCCAGTAGTGAGGACAGGAACACTGAAGCTTTCTTT. Its translation: CASSEDRNTEAFF.

The chain links TRBV7-2 to TRBJ2-1; 11 bases are a match to TRBD2. With 5 bases clipped from V and 7 bases from J, the junction kept 10 bases outside the gene matches. Germline CDR1 reads SGHTA; CDR2 reads FQGNSA. This CDR3 spans 16 amino acids. The CDR3 nucleotides are TGTGCCAGCAGCCGGCTTGGACTAGCGGGTGTGAATGAGCAGTTCTTC. This codes for CASSRLGLAGVNEQFF.

The chain joins TRBV29-1 to TRBJ2-1; 12 bases line up with TRBD2. The germline gives CDR1 SQVTM, CDR2 ANQGSEA. V dropped 0 bases and J dropped 0; count of bases not matched to a gene: 12. The CDR3 is 20 amino acids. CDR3 DNA: TGCAGCGTTGAAGATCTGGGACTAGCGGGTCTAGCTAGCTCCTACAATGAGCAGTTCTTC. Translating gives CSVEDLGLAGLASSYNEQFF.

The rearrangement uses TRBV29-1 and TRBJ2-5; 12 positions agree with TRBD2. The CDR3 has 17 amino acids. With V trimmed by 4 bases and J by 2 bases, 11 bases remained unmatched. Germline-derived CDR1 and CDR2 are SQVTM and ANQGSEA. This CDR3 reads CSVANVPGTSGQETQYF. For the CDR3, the DNA is TGCAGCGTTGCGAATGTTCCCGGGACTAGCGGGCAAGAGACCCAGTACTTC.

The V and J genes are TRBV6-1 and TRBJ1-4; D remains ambiguous. CDR1 and CDR2 (germline): MNHNS, SASEGT. The CDR3 consists of 16 residues. With 4 bases removed from V and 0 bases from J, the gap between germline ends came to 12 bases. CDR3 loop: CASSVFGGTTNEKLFF. CDR3 sequence (DNA): TGTGCCAGCAGTGTCTTTGGCGGAACAACTAATGAAAAACTGTTTTTT.

This sequence joins TRBV9 and TRBJ1-6; tentative D call: TRBD1 (6 bases). This CDR3 has 14 amino acids. The V end was cut by 3 bases, the J end by 14 bases, with 18 bases between. Germline values: CDR1 SGDLS, CDR2 YYNGEE. The CDR3 bases are TGTGCCAGCAGCGAGGCGGACAGTAGTATTACCCTCCACTTT. Encoded protein: CASSEADSSITLHF.

This chain links TRBV5-5 with TRBJ1-5; 8 positions agree with TRBD1. Germline CDR1 reads SGHKS; CDR2 reads YYEKEE (reference sequence). The CDR3 runs 14 residues. With 1 base clipped from V and 8 bases from J, the junction kept 5 bases outside the gene matches. CDR3 residues: CASSLSPGGKPQHF. The CDR3 nucleotides are TGTGCCAGCAGCTTGTCTCCAGGGGGCAAGCCCCAGCATTTT.

The rearrangement links TRBV27 to TRBJ1-1; D may be TRBD1 (6 bases). The CDR3 contains 13 residues. The V end was cut by 5 bases, the J end by 4 bases, with 11 bases between. Germline lookup yields CDR1 MNHEY and CDR2 SMNVEV (reference sequence). DNA of the CDR3: TGTGCCAGCAGTCTCAGGGGCGGCACTGAAGCTTTCTTT. Amino acid sequence: CASSLRGGTEAFF.

The CDR3 loop reads CASSGDRGVEKLFF. CDR3 DNA sequence: TGTGCCAGCAGTGGGGACAGGGGAGTTGAAAAACTGTTTTTT. V usage is TRBV28 and J usage is TRBJ1-4; TRBD1 agrees at 10 bases. CDR1 is MDHEN and CDR2 is SYDVKM in the germline V gene. This CDR3 is 14 amino acids long. V gave up 5 bases and J gave up 7 bases; unmatched junction bases: 4.

This chain links TRBV28 with TRBJ2-1; D gene unclear. This CDR3 is 17 amino acids long. CDR1 is MDHEN, CDR2 SYDVKM, per germline. Trimming left V 2 bases short and J 1 base short, with 15 bases between. In DNA, the CDR3 is TGTGCCAGCAGTTTACCCCCGAGAGCGCCGTCCTACAATGAGCAGTTCTTC. Its protein is CASSLPPRAPSYNEQFF.

J is TRBJ1-1 and V is TRBV10-2, with 8 bases fitting TRBD1. The ends lost 6 bases at V and 5 bases at J; junction bases unmatched: 8. CDR3 length equals 14 residues. Per germline, CDR1 WSHSY and CDR2 SAAADI. The CDR3 sequence is CASRPGQGWTEAFF. The CDR3 DNA follows: TGCGCCAGCAGACCCGGACAGGGCTGGACTGAAGCTTTCTTT.

Here the CDR3 DNA reads TGTGCCATCAGTGAGTCACGAGGAGAAGCTTTCTTT. Protein sequence: CAISESRGEAFF. This rearrangement joins TRBV10-3 to TRBJ1-1, with D hard to call. Trimming cost V 0 bases and J 8 bases, with 7 bases left between them. Germline V gives CDR1 ENHRY, CDR2 SYGVKD. The length of the CDR3 is 12 residues.

V is TRBV2 and J is TRBJ2-7; D is uncertain. The length of the CDR3 is 12 residues. The germline CDR1 and CDR2 sequences are SNHLY and FYNNEI. V lost 5 bases and J 7 bases, leaving 12 bases between the germline ends. The chain's CDR3 is CASSPQVWEQYF. CDR3 DNA sequence: TGTGCCAGCAGTCCCCAGGTGTGGGAGCAGTACTTC.

The V call is TRBV28, the J call TRBJ1-2; possible D gene TRBD1, 5 bases. The germline V gene encodes CDR1 MDHEN and CDR2 SYDVKM. V was pared by 6 bases and J by 6 bases, with 26 bases between. The CDR3 has 17 residues. The CDR3 loop is CASSLAGGDGVDNGYTF. CDR3 nucleotides: TGTGCCAGCAGCCTAGCGGGAGGGGACGGGGTGGATAATGGCTACACCTTC.

The J gene is TRBJ1-2, the V gene TRBV28; D gene uncertain. Looked up from germline, CDR1 is MDHEN and CDR2 is SYDVKM. This CDR3 comprises 13 residues. The V end was cut by 6 bases, the J end by 4 bases, with 12 bases between. CDR3 in DNA: TGTGCCAGCAGACCCCCGGGAGGCTATGGCTACACCTTC. It is translated as CASRPPGGYGYTF.

The chain employs TRBV29-1 and TRBJ2-7; 9 bases map to TRBD2. With 7 bases clipped from V and 6 bases from J, the junction kept 4 bases outside the gene matches. This CDR3 region has 11 residues. The germline V gene has CDR1 SQVTM and CDR2 ANQGSEA. The chain's CDR3 is CSAFSGSEQYF. CDR3 DNA sequence: TGCAGCGCCTTTAGCGGGAGCGAGCAGTACTTC.